This is a list of T cell receptor beta chains from one sample in a study of regulatory T cells in long-lasting Graves disease. TCRdb fed the multiplex PCR reads into MiXCR, producing one record per CDR3 protein. This sample has some 240,000 distinct CDR3 sequences, with around 19% found just once. This sample was shared with a second study, whose subject was T cells in Graves' hyperthyroidism and ophthalmopathy.

The sample in question was peripheral blood mononuclear cells (PBMCs), obtained at new diagnosis, from a patient treated with antithyroid drugs. These receptor sequences come from a woman in her twenties or thirties with Graves disease. The CDR3 runs from the conserved cysteine through the conserved F or W. A D gene is named only where the DNA matches it firmly. Clone size is not always given. Where it is, it says once, few, many or a class for expanded clones.

many | TRBJ1-1 | TRBV28 | - | CASRQNTEAFF | TGTGCCAGCAGACAAAACACTGAAGCTTTCTTT
few | TRBJ2-5 | TRBV5-4 | - | CASSSVVVGGETQYF | TGTGCCAGCAGCTCGGTGGTGGTTGGCGGGGAGACCCAGTACTTC
- | TRBJ2-7 | TRBV11-3 | TRBD1 | CASSSGTGGSSEQYF | TGTGCCAGCAGCTCGGGGACAGGGGGGTCGAGCGAGCAGTACTTC
- | TRBJ2-1 | TRBV11-3 | TRBD2 | CASSPGGLAGAPCNEQFF | TGTGCCAGCAGCCCAGGGGGTCTAGCGGGAGCACCTTGCAATGAGCAGTTCTTC
many | TRBJ2-1 | TRBV12-3/TRBV12-4 | - | CASSPLGAGGNEQFF | TGTGCCAGCAGTCCTCTCGGGGCTGGAGGTAATGAGCAGTTCTTC
many | TRBJ2-2 | TRBV30 | - | CAWSRGGVGTGELFF | TGTGCCTGGAGTAGGGGGGGAGTAGGCACCGGGGAGCTGTTTTTT
- | TRBJ2-2 | TRBV19 | TRBD1 | CASIATGASTGELFF | TGTGCCAGTATCGCGACAGGGGCGAGCACCGGGGAGCTGTTTTTT
many | TRBJ2-5 | TRBV28 | - | CASSLPGVIQETQYF | TGTGCCAGCAGTTTACCCGGGGTGATCCAAGAGACCCAGTACTTC
many | TRBJ2-5 | TRBV5-1 | - | CASSPDRLGQETQYF | TGCGCCAGCAGCCCTGACAGGTTGGGGCAAGAGACCCAGTACTTC
many | TRBJ2-3 | TRBV2 | - | CASPRDWGTDTQYF | TGTGCCAGCCCCCGGGACTGGGGCACAGATACGCAGTATTTT
many | TRBJ2-4 | TRBV5-1 | - | CASSLPENIQYF | TGCGCCAGCAGCCTCCCTGAGAACATTCAGTACTTC
many | TRBJ2-2 | TRBV10-1 | - | CASCRDIDTGELFF | TGCGCCAGCTGCCGGGACATCGACACCGGGGAGCTGTTTTTT
many | TRBJ2-7 | TRBV6-1 | TRBD1 | CASSRDRGSEQYF | TGTGCCAGCAGTCGGGACAGGGGGAGCGAGCAGTACTTC
many | TRBJ2-1 | TRBV5-1 | TRBD2 | CASRPLLAGAGSNEQFF | TGCGCCAGCAGACCACTCCTAGCGGGGGCGGGTAGCAATGAGCAGTTCTTC
- | TRBJ2-1 | TRBV13 | - | CASSFVRGGEQFF | TGTGCCAGCAGCTTCGTTCGAGGGGGTGAGCAGTTCTTC
many | TRBJ2-7 | TRBV12-3/TRBV12-4 | TRBD1 | CASSLSGTGRINEQYF | TGTGCCAGCAGTTTATCCGGGACAGGGAGGATCAACGAGCAGTACTTC
many | TRBJ2-5 | TRBV10-2 | - | CATQPPAAETQYF | TGCGCCACCCAACCTCCAGCCGCTGAGACCCAGTACTTC
many | TRBJ1-6 | TRBV12-3/TRBV12-4 | TRBD1 | CASSPSDREGSPLHF | TGTGCCAGCAGTCCCTCGGACAGGGAAGGTTCACCCCTCCACTTT
many | TRBJ2-5 | TRBV28 | - | CASRPNKKETQYF | TGTGCCAGCAGGCCGAACAAGAAAGAGACCCAGTACTTC
- | TRBJ1-2 | TRBV10-3 | - | CAISEIGRGGYTF | TGTGCCATCAGTGAAATAGGGAGAGGTGGCTACACCTTC
many | TRBJ1-2 | TRBV6-1 | TRBD1 | CASSTFEQPGTGLNYGYTF | TGTGCCAGCAGCACCTTCGAGCAACCCGGGACAGGCTTGAACTATGGCTACACCTTC
many | TRBJ2-7 | TRBV20-1 | - | CSARDPQTVYEQYF | TGCAGTGCTAGAGATCCGCAAACCGTGTACGAGCAGTACTTC
- | TRBJ1-3 | TRBV9 | - | CASSVEQGYSGDTIYF | TGTGCCAGCAGCGTCGAGCAGGGGTACTCTGGAGACACCATATATTTT
many | TRBJ2-5 | TRBV13 | - | CASSLGQGRETQYF | TGTGCCAGCAGCTTGGGCCAGGGCAGGGAGACCCAGTACTTC
few | TRBJ2-5 | TRBV30 | - | CAWSITGLRGQETQYF | TGTGCCTGGAGTATCACGGGGCTCCGGGGCCAAGAGACCCAGTACTTC
many | TRBJ2-5 | TRBV30 | - | CAWSVGQSETQYF | TGTGCCTGGAGTGTAGGACAGTCCGAGACCCAGTACTTC
few | TRBJ2-2 | TRBV9 | TRBD2 | CASSPRSTSGATGELFF | TGTGCCAGCAGCCCCCGATCGACTAGCGGGGCCACCGGGGAGCTGTTTTTT